This T cell receptor (beta chain) was sequenced for a study of identifying expanded T cells in peripheral blood. Whole-study findings and limits: Variance in clone template counts between approximately 2-week samples significantly increased with total template count across all healthy donors. About 1.2 clones differed between technical replicates, versus approximately 17 and 20 over time.

Notes on this clone: Its antigen is not known.

Only in-frame clones appear in the TCRdb table, and some are missing; sequencing was by immunoSEQ multiplex PCR. The profile shows tens of thousands of clones, approximately 89% of them singletons. The CDR3 extends over 16 amino acids. Trimming at V came to 2 bases and at J to 7 bases, leaving 6 bases not matched to a gene. Germline V gene sequence: CDR1 SGDLS, CDR2 YYNGEE. The clonotype comes from a person aged 18-69 years in good health. The V gene is TRBV9, the J gene TRBJ2-1; TRBD2 matches at 13 bases. The specimen was blood. CDR3 residues: CASSVFGLAGVNEQFF. CDR3 DNA sequence: TGTGCCAGCAGCGTTTTTGGACTAGCGGGAGTAAATGAGCAGTTCTTC.